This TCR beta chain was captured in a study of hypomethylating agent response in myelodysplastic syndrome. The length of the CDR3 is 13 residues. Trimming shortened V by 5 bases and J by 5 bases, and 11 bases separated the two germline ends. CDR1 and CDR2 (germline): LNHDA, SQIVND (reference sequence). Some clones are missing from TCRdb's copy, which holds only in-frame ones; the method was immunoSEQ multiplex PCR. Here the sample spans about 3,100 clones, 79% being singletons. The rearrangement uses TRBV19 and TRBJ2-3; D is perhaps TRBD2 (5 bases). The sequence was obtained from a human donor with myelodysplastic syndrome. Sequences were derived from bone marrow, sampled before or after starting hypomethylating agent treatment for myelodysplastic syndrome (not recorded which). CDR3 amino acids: CASSPPGRDTQYF. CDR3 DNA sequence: TGTGCCAGTAGTCCCCCGGGGAGAGATACGCAGTATTTT.